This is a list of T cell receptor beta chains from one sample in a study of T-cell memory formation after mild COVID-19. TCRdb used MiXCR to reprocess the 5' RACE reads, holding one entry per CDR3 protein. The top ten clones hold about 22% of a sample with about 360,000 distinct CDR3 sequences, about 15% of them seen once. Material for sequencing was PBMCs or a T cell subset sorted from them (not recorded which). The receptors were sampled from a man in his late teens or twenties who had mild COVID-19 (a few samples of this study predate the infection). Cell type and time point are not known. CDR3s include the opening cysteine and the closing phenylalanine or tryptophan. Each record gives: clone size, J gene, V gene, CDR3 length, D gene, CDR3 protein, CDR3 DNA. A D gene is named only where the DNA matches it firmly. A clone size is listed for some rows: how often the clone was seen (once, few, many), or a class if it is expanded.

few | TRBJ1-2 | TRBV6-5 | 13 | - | CASSIAGARGYTF | TGTGCCAGCAGTATTGCCGGGGCCAGGGGCTACACCTTC
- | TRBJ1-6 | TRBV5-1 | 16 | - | CASSARGQTGVSPLHF | TGCGCCAGCAGCGCTCGGGGCCAGACAGGCGTGTCACCCCTCCACTTT
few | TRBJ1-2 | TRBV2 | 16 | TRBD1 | CATRPLGQEGRLGYTF | TGTGCCACGCGCCCACTGGGACAGGAGGGACGCCTGGGCTACACCTTC
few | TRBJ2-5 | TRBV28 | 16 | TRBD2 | CASSSSLAGGWETQYF | TGTGCCAGCAGTTCCTCCCTAGCGGGGGGCTGGGAGACCCAGTACTTC
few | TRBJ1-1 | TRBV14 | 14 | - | CASSQAGALTEAFF | TGTGCCAGCAGCCAAGCTGGAGCACTTACTGAAGCTTTCTTT
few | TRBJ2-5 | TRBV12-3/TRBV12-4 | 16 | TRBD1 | CASSLVRGQGQETQYF | TGTGCCAGCAGTTTAGTCAGGGGGCAGGGGCAAGAGACCCAGTACTTC
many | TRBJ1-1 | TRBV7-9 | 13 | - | CASSFSQGTEAFF | TGTGCCAGCAGCTTCTCACAGGGTACTGAAGCTTTCTTT
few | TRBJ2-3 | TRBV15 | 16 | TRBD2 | CATSKWTSGVADTQYF | TGTGCCACCAGCAAGTGGACTAGCGGGGTGGCAGATACGCAGTATTTT
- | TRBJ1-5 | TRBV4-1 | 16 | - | CASSQDPHYSNQPQHF | TGCGCCAGCAGCCAAGATCCGCACTATAGCAATCAGCCCCAGCATTTT
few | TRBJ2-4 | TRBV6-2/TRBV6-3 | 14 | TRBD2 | CASSGGGSKNIQYF | TGTGCCAGCAGTGGGGGGGGATCCAAAAACATTCAGTACTTC
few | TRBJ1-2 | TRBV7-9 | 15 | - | CASSFSGVTGYGYTF | TGTGCCAGCAGCTTTTCCGGGGTGACGGGCTATGGCTACACCTTC
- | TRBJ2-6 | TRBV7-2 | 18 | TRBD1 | CASSLSTGPSAGANVLTF | TGTGCCAGCAGCCTTTCGACAGGGCCATCCGCTGGGGCCAACGTCCTGACTTTC
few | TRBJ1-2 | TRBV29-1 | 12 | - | CSVVGAEGGYTF | TGCAGCGTTGTAGGGGCGGAGGGTGGCTACACCTTC
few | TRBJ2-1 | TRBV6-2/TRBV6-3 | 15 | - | CASSYGFGRGNEQFF | TGTGCCAGCAGTTACGGCTTTGGCCGGGGCAATGAGCAGTTCTTC
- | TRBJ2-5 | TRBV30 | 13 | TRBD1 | CAWSRDSQETQYF | TGTGCCTGGAGTAGGGACAGCCAAGAGACCCAGTACTTC
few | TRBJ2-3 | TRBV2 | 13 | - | CASILGSPDTQYF | TGTGCCAGTATCCTGGGAAGTCCAGATACGCAGTATTTT
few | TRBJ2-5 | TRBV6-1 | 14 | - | CASNLRGGLETQYF | TGTGCCAGCAACCTCAGAGGGGGTCTAGAGACCCAGTACTTC
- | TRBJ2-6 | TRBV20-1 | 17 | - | CSASFGHPNSGANVLTF | TGCAGTGCTAGCTTTGGACACCCAAACTCTGGGGCCAACGTCCTGACTTTC
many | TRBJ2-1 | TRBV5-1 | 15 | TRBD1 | CASSYSGTGHNEQFF | TGCGCCAGCAGCTATTCCGGGACAGGGCACAATGAGCAGTTCTTC
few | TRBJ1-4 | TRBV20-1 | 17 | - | CSARPATPGTTNEKLFF | TGCAGTGCTAGGCCAGCAACTCCGGGGACAACTAATGAAAAACTGTTTTTT
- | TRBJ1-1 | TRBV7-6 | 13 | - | CASSVDGNTEAFF | TGTGCCAGCAGCGTCGACGGGAACACTGAAGCTTTCTTT
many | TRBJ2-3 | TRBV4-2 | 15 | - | CASSQDRGFGDTQYF | TGTGCCAGCAGCCAAGATCGGGGCTTCGGAGATACGCAGTATTTT
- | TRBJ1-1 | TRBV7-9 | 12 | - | CASTRGSTEAFF | TGTGCCAGCACCCGGGGGAGTACTGAAGCTTTCTTT
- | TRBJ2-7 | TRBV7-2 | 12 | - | CASSLEPYEQYF | TGTGCCAGCAGCTTAGAACCCTACGAGCAGTACTTC
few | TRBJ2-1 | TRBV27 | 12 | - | CASSGVGGKQFF | TGTGCCAGCAGTGGCGTGGGGGGCAAGCAGTTCTTC
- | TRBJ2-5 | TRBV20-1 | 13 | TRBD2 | CSALAGDQETQYF | TGCAGTGCTCTAGCGGGGGACCAAGAGACCCAGTACTTC
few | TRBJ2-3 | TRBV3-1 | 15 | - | CASSQTGTSQGTQYF | TGTGCCAGCAGCCAAACCGGGACCTCCCAGGGTACGCAGTATTTT
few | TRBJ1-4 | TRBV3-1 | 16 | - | CASSPPRSVTFGKLFF | TGTGCCAGCAGCCCCCCCCGCAGTGTTACGTTTGGAAAACTGTTTTTT
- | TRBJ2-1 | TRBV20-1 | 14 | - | CSARWASRLSEQFF | TGCAGTGCTAGATGGGCTAGCCGGCTCAGTGAGCAGTTCTTC
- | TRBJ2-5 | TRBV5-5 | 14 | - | CASSLRGTQETQYF | TGTGCCAGCAGCTTGAGGGGTACCCAAGAGACCCAGTACTTC
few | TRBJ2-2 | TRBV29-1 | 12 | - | CSVPDNTGELFF | TGCAGCGTTCCAGATAACACCGGGGAGCTGTTTTTT
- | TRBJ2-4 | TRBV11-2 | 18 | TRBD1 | CASSLERGRDRGKNIQYF | TGTGCCAGCAGCTTAGAGAGGGGCCGGGACAGGGGTAAAAACATTCAGTACTTC